Following are 21 T cell receptor beta chains from one sample sequenced in a study of human T cells and chemical hapten exposure. TCRdb independently ran MiXCR on the RACE reads; one entry per CDR3 protein. Here the sample spans more than 30,000 distinct CDR3 sequences, around 6.4% being singletons. The time point was: patch test 1, 2 weeks after DPC sensitization. Treatment noted: therapeutic diphenylcyclopropenone sensitization with weekly scalp DPC. It was from unfractionated whole blood that total RNA was extracted. Here the sequenced sample was whole blood, taken in connection with sensitization to the hapten diphenylcyclopropenone (DPC). The receptors stem from a woman in her thirties with alopecia areata. Some clones in this sample may be carry-over from other donors' samples.

The chain carries TRBV6-2 or TRBV6-3 and TRBJ2-1, with D maybe TRBD2 (6 bases). The germline CDR1 and CDR2 sequences are MNHEY and SVGEGT. V was cut by 6 bases and J by 12 bases, with 18 bases left in between. This CDR3 is built from 13 residues. The CDR3 DNA reads as TGTGCCAGCAGCTCGGGAGACAGCGATTGGCAGTTCTTC. Its protein product is CASSSGDSDWQFF.

V is TRBV12-3 or TRBV12-4 and J is TRBJ2-2; 9 bases align to TRBD2. The CDR3 contains 15 residues. Germline trimming cut 6 bases from V and 2 bases from J; bases unmatched to any gene: 4. CDR3 DNA sequence: TGTGCCAGCAGGCCGGGACTAGCAAACACCGGGGAGCTGTTTTTT. It yields the protein CASRPGLANTGELFF.

This clonotype has a count of ten or more. The chain carries TRBV6-6 and TRBJ2-3, with D possibly matching TRBD2 (5 bases). Germline V gene data show CDR1 as MNHNY and CDR2 as SVGAGI (reference sequence). V dropped 7 bases and J dropped 0 bases, with 20 bases sitting between them. This CDR3 has 17 residues. This CDR3 is CASTARTVGYSTDTQYF. CDR3 DNA sequence: TGTGCCAGCACCGCAAGGACTGTGGGGTATAGCACAGATACGCAGTATTTT.

This clonotype was detected a few times. The DNA for the CDR3 is TGTGCCAGCAGTTTAGTGGCGGATGGCTACACCTTC. This translates into CASSLVADGYTF. This chain joins TRBV12-3 or TRBV12-4 and TRBJ1-2; D is ambiguous. This CDR3 has 12 amino acids. Between the trimmed V and J ends, which lost 1 base and 6 bases, there was a span of 6 bases.

This clonotype was seen at least ten times. The chain couples TRBV15 to TRBJ2-1; 9 nucleotides align to TRBD1. The CDR3 extends over 13 amino acids. Germline CDR1 reads LNHNV; CDR2 reads YYDKDF (reference sequence). After removal of 4 bases from V and 7 bases from J, the junction contained 2 bases not matched to a gene. DNA for the CDR3: TGTGCCACCAGCACGGACAGGGGAAATGAGCAGTTCTTC. Translated: CATSTDRGNEQFF.

This clonotype was detected ten times or more. The V and J genes are TRBV9 and TRBJ1-4; the match to TRBD1 covers 8 bases. The CDR3 is made up of 18 amino acids. The germline CDR1 and CDR2 sequences are SGDLS and YYNGEE. V gave up 4 bases and J gave up 1 base; unmatched junction bases: 12. CDR3 sequence (DNA): TGTGCCAGCAGCCAAGGACAGGGAAGGGACCGAACTAATGAAAAACTGTTTTTT. Translation: CASSQGQGRDRTNEKLFF.

The sample holds many counts of this clonotype. This sequence joins TRBV4-3 and TRBJ2-3, with 9 bases that match TRBD2. V lost 0 bases, J lost 2 bases, and 6 bases stayed unmatched. This CDR3 has 17 residues. Germline CDR1 and CDR2: LGHNA and YSLEER. The CDR3 region is CASSQEVSGGLTDTQYF. In DNA, the CDR3 is TGCGCCAGCAGCCAAGAGGTTAGCGGGGGCCTCACAGATACGCAGTATTTT.

The chain uses TRBV30 and TRBJ1-5; the D gene is possibly TRBD1 (5 bases). The V gene's germline CDR1 is GTSNPN and CDR2 SVGIG (reference sequence). Trimming took 2 bases from V and 3 from J, leaving 14 bases between them. There are 15 residues in the CDR3. The CDR3 nucleotides read TGTGCCTGGAGTCCTCAGGGAGGTTTCAATCAGCCCCAGCATTTT. Amino acid sequence: CAWSPQGGFNQPQHF.

A few counts support this clonotype. V is TRBV4-1 and J is TRBJ2-7; TRBD2 might be the D (6 bases). Germline V gene data show CDR1 as MGHRA and CDR2 as YSYEKL. V dropped 1 base and J dropped 4 bases, with 14 bases sitting between them. There are 15 residues in the CDR3. The CDR3 sequence: CASSQGTGLWYEQYF. The CDR3, as DNA: TGCGCCAGCAGCCAAGGTACGGGACTTTGGTACGAGCAGTACTTC.

The chain employs TRBV2 and TRBJ1-2, with D possibly being TRBD1 (6 bases). Trimming shortened V by 4 bases and J by 4 bases, and 10 bases separated the two germline ends. The CDR3 extends over 13 amino acids. Germline lookup yields CDR1 SNHLY and CDR2 FYNNEI. This CDR3 reads CASSGGPPYGYTF. DNA of the CDR3: TGTGCCAGCAGTGGGGGGCCACCCTATGGCTACACCTTC.

This chain connects TRBV7-2 to TRBJ1-6; no definite D call. This CDR3 contains 14 residues. Per germline, CDR1 SGHTA and CDR2 FQGNSA. V shed 3 bases and J shed 6 bases, with 9 bases lying between them. CDR3 bases: TGTGCCAGCAGCTTTGAAATACCTAATTCACCCCTCCACTTT. Encoded protein: CASSFEIPNSPLHF.

This clonotype showed up many times. The rearrangement uses TRBV12-3 or TRBV12-4 and TRBJ2-5; D remains unclear. V was pared by 3 bases and J by 5 bases, with 10 bases between. This CDR3 comprises 13 residues. CDR3 residues: CASSLNHPETQYF. The CDR3 DNA sequence: TGTGCCAGCAGTTTGAATCATCCGGAGACCCAGTACTTC.

The sample holds many counts of this clonotype. J is TRBJ2-2 and V is TRBV24-1; tentatively, D is TRBD1 or TRBD2 (6 bases each). Germline V gives CDR1 KGHDR, CDR2 SFDVKD. The CDR3 spans 16 residues. V was trimmed by 5 bases and J by 6 bases, leaving 18 bases between them. CDR3 in DNA: TGTGCCACCAGTGCCGGCGGGACAAATAATCCCGGGGAGCTGTTTTTT. Amino acid sequence: CATSAGGTNNPGELFF.

This clonotype has only a few counts. V gene TRBV6-1 combines with J gene TRBJ2-1, with D possibly TRBD1 on 6 matching bases. CDR3 size: 14 residues. The V end was cut by 8 bases, the J end by 3 bases, with 14 bases between. Germline loops: CDR1 MNHNS, CDR2 SASEGT. CDR3 loop: CASQIGGSYNEQFF. CDR3 sequence (DNA): TGTGCCAGCCAAATTGGGGGCAGCTACAATGAGCAGTTCTTC.

This clonotype was recorded at least ten times. This chain joins TRBV29-1 and TRBJ2-7; a possible D gene is TRBD1 (6 bases). This CDR3 has 12 amino acids. The ends were cut back, 5 bases at V and 4 bases at J, with 12 bases in the middle. Germline V gene sequence: CDR1 SQVTM, CDR2 ANQGSEA. The CDR3 DNA follows: TGCAGCGTTAGCGAAGGGGGTTACGAGCAGTACTTC. Translation gives CSVSEGGYEQYF.

This rearrangement joins TRBV5-6 to TRBJ2-3, with TRBD1 matching 7 bases. CDR1 and CDR2 (germline): SGHDT, YYEEEE. J gave up 2 bases and V 4 bases, and 7 bases lay outside the gene matches. CDR3 length: 15 amino acids. The CDR3: CASSTQTGFTDTQYF. DNA of the CDR3: TGTGCCAGCAGCACACAGACAGGGTTCACAGATACGCAGTATTTT.

This chain uses TRBV19 with TRBJ1-6, with TRBD1 identical over 9 bases. The V gene's germline CDR1 is LNHDA and CDR2 SQIVND (reference sequence). The V and J ends lost 5 bases and 7 bases, in that order; junction bases with no gene match: 9. The CDR3 extends over 16 amino acids. CDR3 region: CASSFRTGERNSPLHF. The CDR3 DNA is TGTGCCAGTAGTTTCCGGACAGGGGAGAGGAATTCACCCCTCCACTTT.

This clonotype occurred many times. CDR3 in amino acids: CASSAGLQGTGELFF. The CDR3 nucleotides are TGTGCCAGCAGCGCGGGACTCCAGGGCACCGGGGAGCTGTTTTTT. The rearrangement uses TRBV9 and TRBJ2-2, with a weak D call TRBD2 (6 bases). Germline assignment: CDR1 SGDLS and CDR2 YYNGEE. The V and J ends lost 3 bases and 4 bases respectively, with 13 bases between them. The CDR3 length is 15 residues.

This clonotype has only a few counts. V and J are TRBV20-1 and TRBJ1-2; D is perhaps TRBD1 (5 bases). The CDR3 runs to 16 residues. V lost 0 bases and J lost 6, with 20 bases in between. From germline, CDR1 is DFQATT and CDR2 SNEGSKA (reference sequence). The CDR3 DNA sequence: TGCAGTGCTAGAGACGAGGACAACTCGAAAAGACATGGCTACACCTTC. Encoded protein: CSARDEDNSKRHGYTF.

In this sample, this clonotype turned up many times. The chain employs TRBV27 and TRBJ2-2; TRBD1 agrees at 11 bases. The CDR3 covers 15 residues. Losses at the gene ends were 1 base for V and 6 bases for J; bases not matched to a gene: 1. Looked up from germline, CDR1 is MNHEY and CDR2 is SMNVEV (reference sequence). The CDR3 region is CASSLWTGGPGELFF. The CDR3 DNA is TGTGCCAGCAGTTTATGGACAGGGGGCCCCGGGGAGCTGTTTTTT.

This clonotype was detected ten times or more. The rearrangement joins TRBV7-2 to TRBJ2-3, with 9 bases identical to TRBD1. V lost 5 bases and J lost 2; bases outside the gene matches: 5. This CDR3 comprises 15 residues. Germline V gene data show CDR1 as SGHTA and CDR2 as FQGNSA. The CDR3 nucleotides are TGTGCCAGCAGCCGGACAGGGGAAATCACAGATACGCAGTATTTT. Protein: CASSRTGEITDTQYF.